The 26 T cell receptor beta chains given below trace back to one sample, sequenced in a study of long-term antiretroviral therapy in people with HIV. Run at survey level, the immunoSEQ assay was version v3.0. Using immunoSEQ multiplex PCR, the repertoire was profiled, and TCRdb retains in-frame clones only, with some absent. The data show some 35,000 clones, roughly 85% seen once. Sequenced material: unsorted PBMCs, taken 0.4 years before starting antiretroviral therapy. These receptors all come from a man younger than 30 with HIV.

This clone was picked up a small number of times. The chain joins TRBV5-4 to TRBJ2-2; 8 nucleotides agree with TRBD2. The germline gives CDR1 SGHNT, CDR2 YYREEE (reference sequence). The CDR3 covers 14 residues. The junction had 6 bases not matched to a gene; V was cut back by 6 bases and J by 5 bases. The CDR3 nucleotides read TGTGCCAGCACCGCGGGGGGCGGAACCGGGGAGCTGTTTTTT. It is translated as CASTAGGGTGELFF.

This chain connects TRBV25-1 to TRBJ2-1; possible D gene TRBD1, 5 bases. Trimming pared 2 bases from V and 9 bases from J, leaving 20 bases between. The CDR3 contains 16 residues. The V gene's germline CDR1 is MGHDK and CDR2 SYGVNS. The CDR3 DNA follows: TGTGCCAGCAGTGAAGTAGCTAGGGGTCCTGTGGGTGAGCAGTTCTTC. Translation gives CASSEVARGPVGEQFF.

The chain combines TRBV5-1 with TRBJ2-3; D perhaps matches TRBD1 (5 bases). Germline CDR1 and CDR2: SGHRS and YFSETQ. V was cut by 2 bases and J by 0 bases, with 13 bases left in between. The CDR3 extends over 16 amino acids. In nucleotides, the CDR3 is TGCGCCAGCAGCTTAGGGGCGGTTGGAAGCACAGATACGCAGTATTTT. Its protein product is CASSLGAVGSTDTQYF.

The gene calls are TRBV9 and TRBJ2-1; D is unresolved. Germline assignment: CDR1 SGDLS and CDR2 YYNGEE. The CDR3 totals 11 residues. V was shortened by 1 base and J by 4 bases, with 0 bases between the two germline ends. CDR3 sequence: CASSVYNEQFF. CDR3 in DNA: TGTGCCAGCAGCGTATACAATGAGCAGTTCTTC.

V usage is TRBV25-1 and J usage is TRBJ2-5; 13 nucleotides agree with TRBD2. The V gene end was trimmed by 4 bases and the J gene end by 5 bases; junction bases not matched to a gene: 7. The CDR3 contains 16 residues. Germline CDR1 and CDR2: MGHDK and SYGVNS. The CDR3 sequence: CASSVSGLAGRETQYF. The DNA for the CDR3 is TGTGCCAGCAGTGTCTCGGGACTAGCGGGAAGGGAGACCCAGTACTTC.

The rearrangement links TRBV18 to TRBJ2-7; D perhaps matches TRBD1 (5 bases). Germline values: CDR1 KGHSH, CDR2 LQKENI. Trimming cost V 2 bases and J 4 bases, with 15 bases left between them. CDR3 length: 15 amino acids. CDR3 sequence reads: CASSPGVGPGYEQYF. In DNA, the CDR3 is TGTGCCAGCTCACCAGGAGTTGGCCCAGGGTACGAGCAGTACTTC.

The V and J genes are TRBV13 and TRBJ2-5; D may be TRBD1 (7 bases). V shed 5 bases and J shed 7 bases, with 14 bases lying between them. The CDR3 extends over 13 amino acids. Germline loops: CDR1 PRHDT, CDR2 FYEKMQ (reference sequence). For the CDR3, the DNA is TGTGCCAGCAGCGGAGGGACAGCGGCGACCCAGTACTTC. Amino acid sequence: CASSGGTAATQYF.

The chain joins TRBV5-4 to TRBJ1-1; unclear D gene. Germline CDR1 SGHNT, CDR2 YYREEE (reference sequence). This CDR3 contains 13 residues. The V and J ends lost 5 bases and 3 bases respectively, with 11 bases between them. Here the CDR3 DNA reads TGTGCCAGCAGGTTTAGTCGGGACACTGAAGCTTTCTTT. Residues: CASRFSRDTEAFF.

This chain links TRBV6-1 with TRBJ2-5; D tentatively fits TRBD1 or TRBD2 (5 bases each). CDR1 and CDR2 from the germline V gene are MNHNS and SASEGT. This CDR3 contains 13 residues. The V end lost 6 bases, the J end lost 1 base, and 9 bases lay between the germline ends. In nucleotides, the CDR3 is TGTGCCAGCAGACTGGGGACCCAAGAGACCCAGTACTTC. Translated, it gives CASRLGTQETQYF.

This clone was detected once. The gene calls are TRBV5-4 and TRBJ1-1; 10 positions agree with TRBD1. The CDR3 contains 14 residues. V gave up 4 bases and J gave up 7 bases; unmatched junction bases: 7. Germline V gives CDR1 SGHNT, CDR2 YYREEE (reference sequence). The CDR3 region has the DNA TGTGCCAGCAGCCCGGGACAGGGGTTTGTTGAAGCTTTCTTT. Its translation is CASSPGQGFVEAFF.

The chain joins TRBV7-6 to TRBJ2-7; TRBD2 aligns across 10 bases. This CDR3 contains 14 residues. CDR1 is SGHVS and CDR2 is FNYEAQ in the germline V gene. The V segment lost 1 base and the J segment 4 bases; nucleotides outside the gene matches: 1. CDR3 in DNA: TGTGCCAGCAGCTTAGTAGCGGGAGGATACGAGCAGTACTTC. Protein: CASSLVAGGYEQYF.

The chain employs TRBV14 and TRBJ2-1; D remains unclear. Looked up from germline, CDR1 is SGHDN and CDR2 is FVKESK. This CDR3 contains 17 residues. Trimming cost V 4 bases and J 5 bases, with 21 bases left between them. The CDR3 here is CASSLRRGGWGNNEQFF. DNA for the CDR3: TGTGCCAGCAGCCTAAGGCGTGGCGGATGGGGAAACAATGAGCAGTTCTTC.

The chain joins TRBV10-3 to TRBJ2-7, with no clear D. Trimming left V 4 bases short and J 4 bases short, with 8 bases between. The CDR3 is made up of 12 amino acids. Germline values: CDR1 ENHRY, CDR2 SYGVKD. CDR3 amino acids: CAISATVYEQYF. Here the CDR3 DNA reads TGTGCCATCAGTGCCACGGTGTACGAGCAGTACTTC.

This sequence joins TRBV10-3 and TRBJ1-5; tentative D call: TRBD1 (6 bases). Germline V gene data show CDR1 as ENHRY and CDR2 as SYGVKD. The germline V and J ends were trimmed by 2 bases and 5 bases, with 10 bases remaining between them. There are 14 residues in the CDR3. CDR3 loop: CAISEGGGDQPQHF. The CDR3 DNA is TGTGCCATCAGTGAGGGTGGGGGCGATCAGCCCCAGCATTTT.

The chain couples TRBV21-1 to TRBJ2-2; whether TRBD2, the table's D call, matches the DNA was not checked. TRBV21-1 is reported as a pseudogene. The CDR3 is made up of 14 amino acids. As DNA, the CDR3 is TGTGCCAGCTCCCCCCCAACGGGGACCGGGGAGCTGTTTTTT. As protein: CASSPPTGTGELFF.

The chain joins TRBV7-2 to TRBJ2-5; 9 bases fit TRBD2. In germline, CDR1 is SGHTA, CDR2 FQGNSA. This CDR3 spans 14 amino acids. The V gene end was trimmed by 3 bases and the J gene end by 4 bases; junction bases not matched to a gene: 3. The CDR3 DNA is TGTGCCAGCAGCTTTAGCGGGAGTGTAGAGACCCAGTACTTC. Encoded protein: CASSFSGSVETQYF.

The chain employs TRBV6-5 and TRBJ2-1; 10 bases match TRBD2. This CDR3 comprises 16 residues. J was trimmed by 4 bases and V by 2 bases; bases with no gene match: 5. Germline CDR1 and CDR2: MNHEY and SVGAGI. The DNA for the CDR3 is TGTGCCAGCAGTTACCAGGGACTAGCGAATTACAATGAGCAGTTCTTC. As protein: CASSYQGLANYNEQFF.

The genes are TRBV4-2 and TRBJ2-6; D tentatively fits TRBD1 or TRBD2 (7 bases each). The CDR3 consists of 19 residues. Trimming removed 6 bases at V and 0 bases at J, with 21 bases between. Germline CDR1 reads LGHNA; CDR2 reads YNFKEQ. The DNA for the CDR3 is TGTGCCAGCAGTGACAAGGGAGGGGGCACCGACTCTGGGGCCAACGTCCTGACTTTC. Its protein product is CASSDKGGGTDSGANVLTF.

This clone came up once. This chain connects TRBV19 to TRBJ2-5, with D unresolved. Per germline, CDR1 LNHDA and CDR2 SQIVND (reference sequence). The CDR3 is 15 residues long. Deletions cut 2 bases from V and 2 bases from J, with 12 bases between. The CDR3 is CASSIRAPAQETQYF. CDR3 coding DNA: TGTGCCAGTAGTATACGAGCGCCCGCTCAAGAGACCCAGTACTTC.

This chain links TRBV14 with TRBJ1-2; TRBD1 agrees at 9 bases. The CDR3 is made up of 16 amino acids. Trimming at V came to 2 bases and at J to 4 bases, leaving 8 bases not matched to a gene. Germline lookup yields CDR1 SGHDN and CDR2 FVKESK. DNA of the CDR3: TGTGCCAGCAGCCAAAGTGGGACAGGGTTTAGCTATGGCTACACCTTC. It specifies CASSQSGTGFSYGYTF.

V and J are TRBV29-1 and TRBJ2-1; TRBD2 agrees at 13 bases. Germline V gene lookup returns CDR1 SQVTM and CDR2 ANQGSEA. The CDR3 sequence is 17 residues long. V lost 3 bases to trimming and J lost 0 bases; unmatched junction nucleotides: 5. The CDR3 DNA follows: TGCAGCGTTGACGGACTAGCGGGGGAGAGCTCCTACAATGAGCAGTTCTTC. It translates to CSVDGLAGESSYNEQFF.

The chain uses TRBV11-2 and TRBJ2-4, with TRBD1 identical over 8 bases. The trim removed 5 bases at V and 1 base at J, leaving 13 bases unmatched. The CDR3 loop spans 18 amino acids. Germline CDR1 reads SGHAT; CDR2 reads FQNNGV. For the CDR3, the DNA is TGTGCCAGCAGCCTCAGGGGGCTGATAGGTGTGGCCAAAAACATTCAGTACTTC. As protein: CASSLRGLIGVAKNIQYF.

This clone has more than one count but fewer than ten. The gene calls are TRBV30 and TRBJ1-5; no definite D call. The CDR3 runs 14 residues. Trimming pared 0 bases from V and 7 bases from J, leaving 13 bases between. Germline V gene lookup returns CDR1 GTSNPN and CDR2 SVGIG (reference sequence). The CDR3 DNA reads TGTGCCTGGAGTGTAACGGGGAGAGGGCAGCCCCAGCATTTT. Translation: CAWSVTGRGQPQHF.

The chain links TRBV6-5 to TRBJ2-7; D is ambiguous. Germline values: CDR1 MNHEY, CDR2 SVGAGI. CDR3 length: 13 amino acids. Trimming took off 0 bases at V and 4 bases at J, with 7 bases between the two ends. The CDR3 nucleotides read TGTGCCAGCAGTTACTCGTTAGGGTACGAGCAGTACTTC. Its translation is CASSYSLGYEQYF.

The chain uses TRBV20-1 and TRBJ2-1, with D unresolved. Trimming took off 5 bases at V and 6 bases at J, with 8 bases between the two ends. Germline CDR1 is DFQATT and CDR2 is SNEGSKA (reference sequence). The CDR3 runs to 11 residues. The CDR3 sequence: CSALTGNEQFF. The CDR3 coding sequence is TGCAGTGCTCTGACTGGCAATGAGCAGTTCTTC.

V and J are TRBV2 and TRBJ1-2; no clear D. There are 16 residues in the CDR3. Per germline, CDR1 SNHLY and CDR2 FYNNEI. Trimming shortened V by 0 bases and J by 3 bases, and 14 bases separated the two germline ends. DNA of the CDR3: TGTGCCAGCAGTGAAGCGCCCGGACGTGCTTACTATGGCTACACCTTC. It codes for CASSEAPGRAYYGYTF. The variable domain in full, with the rest retrieved from reference TRBV2 and TRBJ1-2, is EPEVTQTPSHQVTQMGQEVILRCVPISNHLYFYWYRQILGQKVEFLVSFYNNEISEKSEIFDDQFSVERPDGSNFTLKIRSTKLEDSAMYFCASSEAPGRAYYGYTFGSGTRLTVV.